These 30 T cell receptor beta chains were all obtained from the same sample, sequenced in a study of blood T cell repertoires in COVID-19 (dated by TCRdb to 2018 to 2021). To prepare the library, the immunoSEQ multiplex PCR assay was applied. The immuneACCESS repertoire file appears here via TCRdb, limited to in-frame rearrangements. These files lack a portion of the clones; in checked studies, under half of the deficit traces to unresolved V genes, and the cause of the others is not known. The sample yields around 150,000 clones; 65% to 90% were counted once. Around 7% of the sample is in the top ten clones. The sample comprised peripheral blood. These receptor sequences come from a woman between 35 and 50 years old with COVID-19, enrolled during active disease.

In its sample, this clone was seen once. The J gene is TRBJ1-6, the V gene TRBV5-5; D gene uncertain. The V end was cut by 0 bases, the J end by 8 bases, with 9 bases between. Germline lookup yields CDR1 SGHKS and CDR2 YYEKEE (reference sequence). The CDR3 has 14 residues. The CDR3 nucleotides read TGTGCCAGCAGCTTGGAGGTTGAGGATTCACCCCTCCACTTT. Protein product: CASSLEVEDSPLHF. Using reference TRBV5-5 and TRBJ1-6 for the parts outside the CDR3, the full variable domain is DAGVTQSPTHLIKTRGQQVTLRCSPISGHKSVSWYQQVLGQGPQFIFQYYEKEERGRGNFPDRFSARQFPNYSSELNVNALLLGDSALYLCASSLEVEDSPLHFGNGTRLTVT.

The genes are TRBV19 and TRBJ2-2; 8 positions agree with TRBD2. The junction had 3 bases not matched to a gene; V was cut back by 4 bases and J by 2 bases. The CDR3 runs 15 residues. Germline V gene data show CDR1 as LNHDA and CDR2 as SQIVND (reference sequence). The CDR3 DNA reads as TGTGCCAGTAGTAATAGCGGGGTTAACACCGGGGAGCTGTTTTTT. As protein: CASSNSGVNTGELFF.

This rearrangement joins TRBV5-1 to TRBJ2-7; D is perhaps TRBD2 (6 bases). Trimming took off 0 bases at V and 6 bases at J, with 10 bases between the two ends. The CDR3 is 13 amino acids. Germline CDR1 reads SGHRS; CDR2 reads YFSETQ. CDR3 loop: CASSLAGGFEQYF. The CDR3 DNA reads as TGCGCCAGCAGCTTGGCCGGAGGGTTCGAGCAGTACTTC.

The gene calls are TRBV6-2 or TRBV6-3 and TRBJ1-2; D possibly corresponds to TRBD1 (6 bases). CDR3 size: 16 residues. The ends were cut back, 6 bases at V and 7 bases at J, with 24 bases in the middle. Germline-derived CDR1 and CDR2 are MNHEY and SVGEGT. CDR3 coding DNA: TGTGCCAGCAGCCCTACTAGACAGGTTGCCCCGGGTGGCTACACCTTC. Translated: CASSPTRQVAPGGYTF.

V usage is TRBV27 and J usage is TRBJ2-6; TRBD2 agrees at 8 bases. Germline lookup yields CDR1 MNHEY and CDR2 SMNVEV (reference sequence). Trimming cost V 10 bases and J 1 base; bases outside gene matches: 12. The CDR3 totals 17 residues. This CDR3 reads CATGGGRHGSGANVLTF. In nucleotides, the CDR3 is TGTGCCACCGGGGGGGGCCGTCATGGGTCTGGGGCCAACGTCCTGACTTTC.

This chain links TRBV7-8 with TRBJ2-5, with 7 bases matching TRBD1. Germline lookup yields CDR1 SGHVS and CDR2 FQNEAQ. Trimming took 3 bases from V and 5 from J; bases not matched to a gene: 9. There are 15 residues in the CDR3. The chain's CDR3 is CASSLDQGESETQYF. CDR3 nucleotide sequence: TGTGCCAGCAGCTTGGATCAGGGGGAGAGCGAGACCCAGTACTTC.

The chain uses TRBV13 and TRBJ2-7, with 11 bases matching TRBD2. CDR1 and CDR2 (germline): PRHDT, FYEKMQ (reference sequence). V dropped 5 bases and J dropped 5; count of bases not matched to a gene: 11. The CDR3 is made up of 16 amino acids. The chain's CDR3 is CASSNKRLAGINEQYF. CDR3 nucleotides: TGTGCCAGCAGCAATAAACGACTAGCGGGAATCAACGAGCAGTACTTC.

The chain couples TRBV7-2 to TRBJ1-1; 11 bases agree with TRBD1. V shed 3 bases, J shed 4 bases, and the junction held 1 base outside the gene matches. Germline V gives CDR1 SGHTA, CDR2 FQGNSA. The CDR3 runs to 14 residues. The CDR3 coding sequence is TGTGCCAGCAGCTTGGACAGGGGGCTCACTGAAGCTTTCTTT. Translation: CASSLDRGLTEAFF.

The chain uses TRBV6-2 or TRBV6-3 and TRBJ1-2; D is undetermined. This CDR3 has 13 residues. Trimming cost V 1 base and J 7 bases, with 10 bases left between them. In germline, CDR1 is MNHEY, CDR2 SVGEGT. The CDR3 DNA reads TGTGCCAGCAGTTACTATCGTAGTAGTGGCTACACCTTC. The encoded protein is CASSYYRSSGYTF.

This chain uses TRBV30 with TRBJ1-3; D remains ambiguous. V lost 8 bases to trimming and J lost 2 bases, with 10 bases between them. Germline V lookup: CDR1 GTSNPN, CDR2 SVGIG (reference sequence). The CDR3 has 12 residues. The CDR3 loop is CALRVAGNTIYF. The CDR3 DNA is TGTGCCCTGAGGGTCGCTGGAAACACCATATATTTT.

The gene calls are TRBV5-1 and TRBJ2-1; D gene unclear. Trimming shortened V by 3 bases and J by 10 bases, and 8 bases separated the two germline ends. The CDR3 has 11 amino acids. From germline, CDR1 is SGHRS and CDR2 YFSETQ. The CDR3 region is CASSSVWEQFF. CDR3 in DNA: TGCGCCAGCAGCTCGGTGTGGGAGCAGTTCTTC.

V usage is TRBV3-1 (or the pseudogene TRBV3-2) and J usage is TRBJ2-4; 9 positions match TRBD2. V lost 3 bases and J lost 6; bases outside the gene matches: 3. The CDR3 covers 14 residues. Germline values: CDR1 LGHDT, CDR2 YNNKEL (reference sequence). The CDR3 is CASSQREGRNIQYF. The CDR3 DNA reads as TGTGCCAGCAGCCAGCGGGAGGGCCGAAACATTCAGTACTTC.

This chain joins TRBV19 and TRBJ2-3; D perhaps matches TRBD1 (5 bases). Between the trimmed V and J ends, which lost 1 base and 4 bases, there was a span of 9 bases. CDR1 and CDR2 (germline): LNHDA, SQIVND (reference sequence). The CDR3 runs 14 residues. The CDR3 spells CASSIAGSPDTQYF. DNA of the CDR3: TGTGCCAGTAGTATAGCAGGGTCCCCAGATACGCAGTATTTT.

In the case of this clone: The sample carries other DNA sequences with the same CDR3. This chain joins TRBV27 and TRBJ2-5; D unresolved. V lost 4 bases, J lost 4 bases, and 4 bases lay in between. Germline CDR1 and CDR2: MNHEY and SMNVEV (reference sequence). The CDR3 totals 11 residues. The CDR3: CASSSRETQYF. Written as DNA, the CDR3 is TGTGCCAGCAGTTCGAGAGAGACCCAGTACTTC.

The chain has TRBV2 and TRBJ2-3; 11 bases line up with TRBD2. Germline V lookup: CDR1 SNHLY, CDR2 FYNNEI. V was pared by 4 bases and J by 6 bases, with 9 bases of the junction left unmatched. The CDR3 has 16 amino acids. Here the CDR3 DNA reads TGTGCCAGCAGTGCGATTAGCGGGAGGGCCGTGGATACGCAGTATTTT. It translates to CASSAISGRAVDTQYF.

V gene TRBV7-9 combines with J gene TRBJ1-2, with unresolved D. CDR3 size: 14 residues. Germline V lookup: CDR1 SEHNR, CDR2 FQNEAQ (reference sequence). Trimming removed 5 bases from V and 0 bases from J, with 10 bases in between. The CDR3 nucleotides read TGTGCCAGCAGCCAAACAGTGTCTAACTATGGCTACACCTTC. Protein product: CASSQTVSNYGYTF.

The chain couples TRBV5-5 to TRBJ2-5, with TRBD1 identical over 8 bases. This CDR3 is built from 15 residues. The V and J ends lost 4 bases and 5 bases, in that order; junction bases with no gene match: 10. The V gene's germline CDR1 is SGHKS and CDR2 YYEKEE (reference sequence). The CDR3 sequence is CASSKPGQGWETQYF. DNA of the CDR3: TGTGCCAGCAGCAAGCCTGGACAGGGATGGGAGACCCAGTACTTC.

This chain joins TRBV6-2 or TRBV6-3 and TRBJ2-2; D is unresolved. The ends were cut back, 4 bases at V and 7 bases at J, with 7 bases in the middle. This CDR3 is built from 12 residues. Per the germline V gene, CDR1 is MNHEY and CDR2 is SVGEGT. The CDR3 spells CASSSLSGELFF. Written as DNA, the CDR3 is TGTGCCAGCAGTTCCCTTAGCGGGGAGCTGTTTTTT.

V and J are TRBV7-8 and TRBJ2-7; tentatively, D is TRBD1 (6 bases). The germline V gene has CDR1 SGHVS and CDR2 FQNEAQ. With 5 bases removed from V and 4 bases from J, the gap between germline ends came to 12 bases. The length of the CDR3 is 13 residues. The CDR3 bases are TGTGCCAGCAGCCAAGGACAGATTTACGAGCAGTACGTC. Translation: CASSQGQIYEQYV.

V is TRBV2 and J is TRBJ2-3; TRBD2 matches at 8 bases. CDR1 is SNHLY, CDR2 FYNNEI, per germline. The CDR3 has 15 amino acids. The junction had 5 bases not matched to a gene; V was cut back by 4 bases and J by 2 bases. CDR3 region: CASSASGPATDTQYF. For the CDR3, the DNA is TGTGCCAGCAGTGCTAGCGGGCCAGCCACAGATACGCAGTATTTT.

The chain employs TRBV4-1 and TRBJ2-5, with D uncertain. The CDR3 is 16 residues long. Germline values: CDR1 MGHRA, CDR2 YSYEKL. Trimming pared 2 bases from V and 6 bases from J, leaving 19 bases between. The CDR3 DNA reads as TGCGCCAGCAGCCAACCAACCACCGACTTTAGAAAGACCCAGTACTTC. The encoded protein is CASSQPTTDFRKTQYF.

CDR3: CASSGGLDGGIEQFF. In DNA, the CDR3 is TGTGCCAGCTCAGGAGGTCTTGACGGGGGGATTGAGCAGTTCTTC. This rearrangement joins TRBV18 to TRBJ2-1; 7 bases fit TRBD2. The junction had 13 bases not matched to a gene; V was cut back by 5 bases and J by 9 bases. Germline CDR1 and CDR2: KGHSH and LQKENI. CDR3 length equals 15 residues. Full variable domain (rest looked up from reference TRBV18 and TRBJ2-1): NAGVMQNPRHLVRRRGQEARLRCSPMKGHSHVYWYRQLPEEGLKFMVYLQKENIIDESGMPKERFSAEFPKEGPSILRIQQVVRGDSAAYFCASSGGLDGGIEQFFGPGTRLTVL.

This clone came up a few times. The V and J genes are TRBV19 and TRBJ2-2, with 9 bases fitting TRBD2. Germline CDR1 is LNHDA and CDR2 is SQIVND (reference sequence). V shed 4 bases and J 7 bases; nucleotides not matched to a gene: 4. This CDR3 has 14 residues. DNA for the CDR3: TGTGCCAGTAGTAGCGGGGGGGCCGGCGGGGAGCTGTTTTTT. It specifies CASSSGGAGGELFF.

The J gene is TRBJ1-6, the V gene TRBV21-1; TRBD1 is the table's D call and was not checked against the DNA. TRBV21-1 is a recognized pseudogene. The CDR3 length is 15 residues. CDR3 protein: CASSKVGQDNSPLHF. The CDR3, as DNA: TGTGCCAGCAGCAAAGTGGGACAGGATAATTCACCCCTCCACTTT.

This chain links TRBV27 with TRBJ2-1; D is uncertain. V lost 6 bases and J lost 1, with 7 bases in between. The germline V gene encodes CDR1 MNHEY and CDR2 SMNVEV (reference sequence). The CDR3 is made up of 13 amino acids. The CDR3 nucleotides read TGTGCCAGCAGCCCACTGTCCTACAATGAGCAGTTCTTC. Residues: CASSPLSYNEQFF.

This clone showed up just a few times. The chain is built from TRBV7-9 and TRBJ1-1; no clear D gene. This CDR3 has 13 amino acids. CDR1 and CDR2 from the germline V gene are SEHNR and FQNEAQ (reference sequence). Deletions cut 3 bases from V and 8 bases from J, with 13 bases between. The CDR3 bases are TGTGCCAGCAGCTTGCGCGCGGATCCGGAAGCTTTCTTT. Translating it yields CASSLRADPEAFF.

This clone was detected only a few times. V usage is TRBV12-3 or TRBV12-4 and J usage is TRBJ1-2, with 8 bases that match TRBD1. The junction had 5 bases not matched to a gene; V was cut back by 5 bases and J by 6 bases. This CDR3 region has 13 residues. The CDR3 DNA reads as TGTGCCAGCAGTGGACAGGGAACAAATGGCTACACCTTC. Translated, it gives CASSGQGTNGYTF.

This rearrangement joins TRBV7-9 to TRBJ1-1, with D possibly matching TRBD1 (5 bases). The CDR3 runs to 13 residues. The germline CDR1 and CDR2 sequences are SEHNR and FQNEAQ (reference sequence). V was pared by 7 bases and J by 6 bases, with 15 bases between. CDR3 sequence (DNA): TGTGCCAGCAACAGGCGGCAAGGTTCTGAAGCTTTCTTT. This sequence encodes CASNRRQGSEAFF.

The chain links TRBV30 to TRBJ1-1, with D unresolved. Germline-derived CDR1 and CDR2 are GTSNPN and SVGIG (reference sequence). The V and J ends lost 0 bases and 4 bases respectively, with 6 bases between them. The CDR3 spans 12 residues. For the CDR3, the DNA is TGTGCCTGGAGTGTGTTCGGCACTGAAGCTTTCTTT. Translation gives CAWSVFGTEAFF.

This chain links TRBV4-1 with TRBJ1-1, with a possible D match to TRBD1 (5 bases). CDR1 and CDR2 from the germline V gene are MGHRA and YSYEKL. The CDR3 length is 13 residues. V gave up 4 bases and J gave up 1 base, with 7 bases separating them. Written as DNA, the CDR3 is TGCGCCAGCAGCCGACAGCCGAACACTGAAGCTTTCTTT. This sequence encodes CASSRQPNTEAFF.